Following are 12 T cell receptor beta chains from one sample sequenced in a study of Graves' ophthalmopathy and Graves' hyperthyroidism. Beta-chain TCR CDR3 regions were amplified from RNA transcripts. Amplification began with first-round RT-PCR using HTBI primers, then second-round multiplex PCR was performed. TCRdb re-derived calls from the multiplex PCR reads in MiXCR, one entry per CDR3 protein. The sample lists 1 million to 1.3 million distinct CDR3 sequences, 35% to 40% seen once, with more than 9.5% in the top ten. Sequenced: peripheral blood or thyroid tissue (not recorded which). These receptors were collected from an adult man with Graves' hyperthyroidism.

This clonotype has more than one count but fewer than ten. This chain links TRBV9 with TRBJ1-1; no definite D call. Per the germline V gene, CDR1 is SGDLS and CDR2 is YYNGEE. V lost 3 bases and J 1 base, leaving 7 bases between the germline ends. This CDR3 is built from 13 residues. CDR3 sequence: CASSARTNTEAFF. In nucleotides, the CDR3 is TGTGCCAGCAGCGCAAGGACGAACACTGAAGCTTTCTTT.

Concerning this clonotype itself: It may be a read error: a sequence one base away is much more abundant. CDR3 bases: TGTACCAGTAGAGCAAGCGGGAGCCCAGAGACCCAGTACTTC. Translated: CTSRASGSPETQYF. The gene calls are TRBV25-1 and TRBJ2-5; 8 bases line up with TRBD2. Germline V gene lookup returns CDR1 MGHDK and CDR2 SYGVNS. The CDR3 covers 14 residues. The entire variable domain, with the rest obtained from reference TRBV25-1 and TRBJ2-5, is as follows: EADIYQTPRYLVIGTGKKITLECSQTMGHDKMYWYQQDPGMELHLIHYSYGVNSTEKGDLSSESTVSRIRTEHFPLTLESARPSHTSQYLCTSRASGSPETQYFGPGTRLLVL.

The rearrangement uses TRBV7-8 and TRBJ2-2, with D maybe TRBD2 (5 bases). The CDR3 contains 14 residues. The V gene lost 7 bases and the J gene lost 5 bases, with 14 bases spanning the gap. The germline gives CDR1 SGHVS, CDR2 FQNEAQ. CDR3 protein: CASTSDRETGELFF. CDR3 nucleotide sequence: TGTGCCAGCACCAGCGATAGGGAGACCGGGGAGCTGTTTTTT.

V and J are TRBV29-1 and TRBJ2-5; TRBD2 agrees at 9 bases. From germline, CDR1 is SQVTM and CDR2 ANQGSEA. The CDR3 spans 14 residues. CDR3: CRDQSGGPQETQYF. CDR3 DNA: TGCAGGGACCAAAGCGGGGGGCCCCAAGAGACCCAGTACTTC.

The CDR3 DNA follows: TGTGCCAGCAGCCTGACGACCACCGGGGGCTCTGGAAACACCATATATTTT. It yields the protein CASSLTTTGGSGNTIYF. The chain links TRBV7-6 to TRBJ1-3; perhaps TRBD1 as D (5 bases). Looked up from germline, CDR1 is SGHVS and CDR2 is FNYEAQ. V gave up 5 bases and J gave up 0 bases, with 17 bases separating them. The CDR3 length is 17 residues. Variable domain in full (rest from reference TRBV7-6 and TRBJ1-3): GAGVSQSPRYKVTKRGQDVALRCDPISGHVSLYWYRQALGQGPEFLTYFNYEAQQDKSGLPNDRFSAERPEGSISTLTIQRTEQRDSAMYRCASSLTTTGGSGNTIYFGEGSWLTVV.

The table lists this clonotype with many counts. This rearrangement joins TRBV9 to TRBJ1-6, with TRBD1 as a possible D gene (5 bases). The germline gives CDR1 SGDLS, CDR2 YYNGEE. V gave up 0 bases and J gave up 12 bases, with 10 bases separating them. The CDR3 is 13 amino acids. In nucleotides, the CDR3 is TGTGCCAGCAGCGTAGCCACGGGGGGACCCCTCCACTTT. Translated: CASSVATGGPLHF.

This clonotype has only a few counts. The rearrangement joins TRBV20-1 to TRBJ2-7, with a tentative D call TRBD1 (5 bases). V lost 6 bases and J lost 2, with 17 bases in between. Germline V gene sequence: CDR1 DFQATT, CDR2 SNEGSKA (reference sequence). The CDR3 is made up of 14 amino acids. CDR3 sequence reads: CSAKLVQEPYEQYF. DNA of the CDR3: TGCAGTGCCAAGCTAGTACAGGAGCCCTACGAGCAGTACTTC.

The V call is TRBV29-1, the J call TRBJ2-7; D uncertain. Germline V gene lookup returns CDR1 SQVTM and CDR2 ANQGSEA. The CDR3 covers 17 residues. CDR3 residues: CSANIPSLRSSTYEQYF. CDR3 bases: TGCAGTGCCAACATTCCTAGTCTGAGGTCTTCAACCTACGAGCAGTACTTC.

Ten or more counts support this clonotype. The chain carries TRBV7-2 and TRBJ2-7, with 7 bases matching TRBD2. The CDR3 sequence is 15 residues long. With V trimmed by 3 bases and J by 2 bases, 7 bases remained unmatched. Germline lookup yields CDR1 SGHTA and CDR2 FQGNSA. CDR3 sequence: CASSFRGLVAYEQYF. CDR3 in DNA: TGTGCCAGCAGCTTTCGTGGACTAGTTGCCTACGAGCAGTACTTC.

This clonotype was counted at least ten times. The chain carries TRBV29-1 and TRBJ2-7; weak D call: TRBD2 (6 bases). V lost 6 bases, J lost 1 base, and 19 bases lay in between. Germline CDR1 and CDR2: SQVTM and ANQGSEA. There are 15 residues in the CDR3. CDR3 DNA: TGCAGCGTCGCACTAGCAGCCCGCGTGTCCTACGAGCAGTACTTC. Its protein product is CSVALAARVSYEQYF.

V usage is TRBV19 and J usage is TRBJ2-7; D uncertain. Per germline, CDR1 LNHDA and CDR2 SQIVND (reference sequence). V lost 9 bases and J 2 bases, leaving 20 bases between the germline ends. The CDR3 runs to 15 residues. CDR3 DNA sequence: TGTGCCAGCAGCCAAGATCGGGTTTATACCTACGAGCAGTACTTC. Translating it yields CASSQDRVYTYEQYF.

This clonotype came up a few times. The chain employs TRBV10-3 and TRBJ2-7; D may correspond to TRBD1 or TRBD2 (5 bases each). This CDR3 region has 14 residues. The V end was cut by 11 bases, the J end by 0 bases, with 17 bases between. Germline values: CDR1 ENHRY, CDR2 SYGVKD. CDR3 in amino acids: CAWGWDGRSYEQYF. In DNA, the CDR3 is TGTGCCTGGGGATGGGACGGCCGCTCCTACGAGCAGTACTTC.